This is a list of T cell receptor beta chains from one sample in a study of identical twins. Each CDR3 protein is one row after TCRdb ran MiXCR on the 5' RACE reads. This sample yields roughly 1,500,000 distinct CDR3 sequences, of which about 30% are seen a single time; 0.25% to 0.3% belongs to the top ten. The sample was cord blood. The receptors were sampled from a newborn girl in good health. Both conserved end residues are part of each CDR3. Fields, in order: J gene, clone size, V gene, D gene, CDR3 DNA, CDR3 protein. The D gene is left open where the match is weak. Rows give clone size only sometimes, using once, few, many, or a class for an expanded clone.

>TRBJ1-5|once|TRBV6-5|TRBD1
TGTGCCAGCGCCACAGGGGTGAGGGCTCAGCCCCAGCATTTT
CASATGVRAQPQHF
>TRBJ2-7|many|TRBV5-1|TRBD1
TGCGCCAGCAGCTCAGGACAGGTCGCCTCCTACGAGCAGTACTTC
CASSSGQVASYEQYF
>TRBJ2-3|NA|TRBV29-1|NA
TGCAGCGTTTCTAACACAGATACGCAGTATTTT
CSVSNTDTQYF
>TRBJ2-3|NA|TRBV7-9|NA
TGTGCCAGCAGCTTGGACGGGACCGCACCAGATACGCAGTATTTT
CASSLDGTAPDTQYF
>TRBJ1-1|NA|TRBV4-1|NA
TGCGCCAGCAGCCATCTGGGAATCCCCTTGGCTGAAGCTTTCTTT
CASSHLGIPLAEAFF
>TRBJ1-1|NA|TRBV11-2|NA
TGTGCCAGCAGCTTAGAGTGGACGAACACTGAAGCTTTCTTT
CASSLEWTNTEAFF
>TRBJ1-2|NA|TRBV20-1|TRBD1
TGCAGTGCCCGACAGGGCGGTGTACTCTATGGCTACACCTTC
CSARQGGVLYGYTF
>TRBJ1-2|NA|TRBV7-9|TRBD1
TGTGCCAGCAGCCCACCGGGACAGCTGGGACTCTATTATGGCTACACCTTC
CASSPPGQLGLYYGYTF
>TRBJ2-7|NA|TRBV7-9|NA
TGTGCCAGCAGCTTACCGACGGCTGCCTACGAGCAGTACTTC
CASSLPTAAYEQYF
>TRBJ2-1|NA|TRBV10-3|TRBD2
TGTGCCATCACCGGGACTAGCGGGATGATCAATGAGCAGTTCTTC
CAITGTSGMINEQFF
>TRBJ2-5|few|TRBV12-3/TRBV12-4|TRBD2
TGTGCCAGCAGTTTAGTTCCTAGCGGGGGAGGAGAGACCCAGTACTTC
CASSLVPSGGGETQYF
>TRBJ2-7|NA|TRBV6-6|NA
TGTGCCGGCAGTTACTCACCCTACAATCCCTACGAGCAGTACTTC
CAGSYSPYNPYEQYF
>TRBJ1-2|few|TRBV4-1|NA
TGCGCCAGCAGCCATCGCTCCTGGGGTGACTATGGCTACACCTTC
CASSHRSWGDYGYTF
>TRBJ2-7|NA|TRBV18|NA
TGTGCCAGCTCACCACGTCTCCGGGACCATTACGAGCAGTACTTC
CASSPRLRDHYEQYF
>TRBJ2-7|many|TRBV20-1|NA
TGCAGTGCTAGAGGGGGCGGATCCTACGAGCAGTACTTC
CSARGGGSYEQYF
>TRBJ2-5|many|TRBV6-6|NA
TGTGCCAGCAGTCCTAGATCGGTAGCAGAGACCCAGTACTTC
CASSPRSVAETQYF
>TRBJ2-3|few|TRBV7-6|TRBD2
TGTGCCAGCAGCTTAGCCCAGACTAGCGGGAGGGGCACAGATACGCAGTATTTT
CASSLAQTSGRGTDTQYF
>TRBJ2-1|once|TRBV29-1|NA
TGCAGCGTCGACCGACCGCAAGAGACCCAGTTCTTC
CSVDRPQETQFF
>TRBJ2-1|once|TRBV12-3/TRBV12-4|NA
TGTGCCTGCAGTTTGAGAGACTACCCTTACAATGAGCAGTTCTTC
CACSLRDYPYNEQFF
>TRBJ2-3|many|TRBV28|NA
TGTGCCAGCAGTTTCGGACGGGAAGTAGATACGCAGTATTTT
CASSFGREVDTQYF